This TCR beta chain was captured in a study of tumor-infiltrating lymphocytes in primary liver carcinoma. Background on the study: Sample yields, roughly 3.5 to 8 million productive TCRbeta reads, were similar across the tissue types.

Total RNA amounting to roughly 480 ng was the source from which TCR beta cDNA was made with a constant-region primer. Investigators got TCR beta libraries out of three nested multiplex PCR rounds, done with slightly modified ARM-PCR. TRBV1-TRBV30 forward and Cbeta reverse primers drove the first two roughly 10-cycle rounds. TCRdb passed the multiplex PCR reads through MiXCR, listing each CDR3 protein once. The data hold 150,000 to 200,000 distinct CDR3 sequences, with 65% observed a single time. Germline CDR1 SGHAT, CDR2 FQNNGV. The CDR3 is 15 residues long. Alongside blood RNA obtained from unsorted whole blood, germline DNA was also extracted. Findings and caveats of the study: Tumor specimens were characterized by a significantly higher top-250-clone fraction than blood (p = 0.039).

In regard to this clonotype: The antigen is unknown. This likely comes from a read error, as the CDR3 has no conserved phenylalanine or tryptophan at its end.

The sample taken for sequencing was peripheral blood. The rearrangement uses TRBV11-2 and TRBJ2-5; the match to TRBD1 covers 7 bases. The sequence derives from a woman aged 55-75 years with primary liver carcinoma and hepatitis B virus infection. CDR3 residues: CAGSAWDRGEETQYY. CDR3 sequence (DNA): TGTGCCGGCAGCGCCTGGGACAGAGGCGAAGAGACCCAGTACTAC.